The entry below gives a single T cell receptor beta chain sequence along with its context. Participants were placed into cohorts based on the clinical history they reported. Exposed enrollees had met someone with a PCR-confirmed or clinician-diagnosed COVID-19 case at some point within the 2 weeks before study entry. In the original workflow: Cell counts per sample came from amplifying reference gene primers. Sequenced by immunoSEQ multiplex PCR; TCRdb stores in-frame clones only, minus some. Clone size and the V and J calls come from that table; the DNA yielded D and trimming. This repertoire shows some 320,000 clones, 85% to 90% found once; its top ten account for less than 3%. This CDR3 comprises 17 residues. The V gene's germline CDR1 is LNHDA and CDR2 SQIVND (reference sequence). The germline V and J ends were trimmed by 6 bases and 0 bases, with 19 bases remaining between them. These data are taken from a study of blood T cell repertoires in COVID-19.

V gene TRBV19 combines with J gene TRBJ2-3, with TRBD1 as a possible D gene (6 bases). Sequenced: PBMCs or T cells enriched from blood (not recorded which). The sequence was collected from a woman aged 45-59 years who had been exposed to COVID-19. Here the CDR3 DNA reads TGTGCCAGTAGCCCCCGCGAGGGGGTGGATAGCACAGATACGCAGTATTTT. Translating gives CASSPREGVDSTDTQYF.